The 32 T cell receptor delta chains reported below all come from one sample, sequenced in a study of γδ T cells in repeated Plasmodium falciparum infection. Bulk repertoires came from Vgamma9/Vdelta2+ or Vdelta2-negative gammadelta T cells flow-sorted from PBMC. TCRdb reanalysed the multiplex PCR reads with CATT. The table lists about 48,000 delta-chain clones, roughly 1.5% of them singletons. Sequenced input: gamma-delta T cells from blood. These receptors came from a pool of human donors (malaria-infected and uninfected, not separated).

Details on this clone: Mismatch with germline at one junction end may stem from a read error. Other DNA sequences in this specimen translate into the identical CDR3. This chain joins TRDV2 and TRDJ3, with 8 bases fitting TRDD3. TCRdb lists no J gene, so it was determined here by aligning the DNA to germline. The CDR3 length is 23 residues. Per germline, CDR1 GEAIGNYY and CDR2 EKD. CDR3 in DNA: TGTGCCTGTGACACCGTCTTAACAGAGACTGGGGGTTACAGCTCCCGGGACACCCGACAGATGTTTTTC. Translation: CACDTVLTETGGYSSRDTRQMFF.

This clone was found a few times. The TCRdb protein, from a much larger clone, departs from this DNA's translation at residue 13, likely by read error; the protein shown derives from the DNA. The CDR3: CACDTAGGSSSWGTRQMFF. The DNA for the CDR3 is TGTGCCTGTGACACCGCTGGGGGATCCAGCTCCTGGGGCACCCGACAGATGTTTTTC. The chain links TRDV2 to TRDJ3; 9 bases are shared with TRDD3. TCRdb leaves out the J gene; it was filled in here by matching the DNA to germline. Looked up from germline, CDR1 is GEAIGNYY and CDR2 is EKD. This CDR3 spans 19 amino acids.

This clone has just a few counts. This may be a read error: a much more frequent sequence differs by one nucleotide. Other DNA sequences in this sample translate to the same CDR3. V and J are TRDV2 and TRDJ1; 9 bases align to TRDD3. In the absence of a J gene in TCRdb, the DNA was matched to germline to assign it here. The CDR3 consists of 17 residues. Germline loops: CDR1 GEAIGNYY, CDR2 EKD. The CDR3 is CACDRLTGGRDTDKLIF. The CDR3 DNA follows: TGCGCCTGTGACCGCCTTACTGGGGGACGTGACACCGATAAACTCATCTTT.

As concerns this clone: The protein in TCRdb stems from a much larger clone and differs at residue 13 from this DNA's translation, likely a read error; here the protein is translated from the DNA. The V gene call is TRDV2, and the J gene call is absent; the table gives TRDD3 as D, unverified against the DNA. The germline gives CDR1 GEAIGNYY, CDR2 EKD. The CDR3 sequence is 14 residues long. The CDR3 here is CACDTITGPDKLTF. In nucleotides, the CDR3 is TGTGCCTGTGACACCATCACTGGGCCCGATAAACTCACCTTT.

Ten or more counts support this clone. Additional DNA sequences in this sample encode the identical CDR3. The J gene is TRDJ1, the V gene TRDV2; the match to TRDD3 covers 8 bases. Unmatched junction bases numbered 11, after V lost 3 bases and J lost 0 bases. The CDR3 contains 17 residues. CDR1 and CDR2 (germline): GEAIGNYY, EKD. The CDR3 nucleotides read TGTGCCTGTGACCGGTTACTGGGGGCCCAATACACCGATAAACTCATCTTT. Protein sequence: CACDRLLGAQYTDKLIF.

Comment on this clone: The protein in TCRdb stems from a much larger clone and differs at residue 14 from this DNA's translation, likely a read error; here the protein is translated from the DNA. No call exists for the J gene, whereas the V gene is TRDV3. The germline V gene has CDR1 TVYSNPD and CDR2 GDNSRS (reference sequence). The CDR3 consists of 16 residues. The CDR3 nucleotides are TGTGCCTTTAGGCACCTATCCTGGCAGTACACCGATAAATTCATCTTT. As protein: CAFRHLSWQYTDKFIF.

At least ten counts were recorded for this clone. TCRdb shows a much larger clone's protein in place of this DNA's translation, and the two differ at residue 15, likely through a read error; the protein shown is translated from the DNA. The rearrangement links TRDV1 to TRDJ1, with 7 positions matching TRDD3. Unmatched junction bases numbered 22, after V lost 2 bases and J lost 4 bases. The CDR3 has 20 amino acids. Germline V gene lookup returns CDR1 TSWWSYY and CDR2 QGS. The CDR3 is CALGEYRMGDEVTPCDKLIF. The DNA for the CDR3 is TGTGCTCTTGGGGAATACAGGATGGGGGACGAAGTAACACCCTGCGATAAACTCATCTTT.

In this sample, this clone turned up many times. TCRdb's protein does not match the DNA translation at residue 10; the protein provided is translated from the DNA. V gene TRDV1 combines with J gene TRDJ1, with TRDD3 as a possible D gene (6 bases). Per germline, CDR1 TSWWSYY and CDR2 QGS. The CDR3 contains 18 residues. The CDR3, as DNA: TGTGCTCTTTGGGAACCTCCGTACTGGGTGATACGCACCGATAAACTCATCTTT. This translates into CALWEPPYWVIRTDKLIF.

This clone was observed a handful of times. DNA for the CDR3: TGTGCAGCAAGGCCCCGGGGTGGGGGATACAACTCACGTTCGTACACCGATAAACTCATCTTT. Protein product: CAARPRGGGYNSRSYTDKLIF. The rearrangement links TRAV29/DV5 to TRDJ1, with 10 bases lining up with TRDD3. The length of the CDR3 is 21 residues. V was clipped by 2 bases and J by 0 bases; unmatched bases: 22. Germline V gives CDR1 NSMFDY, CDR2 ISSIKDK.

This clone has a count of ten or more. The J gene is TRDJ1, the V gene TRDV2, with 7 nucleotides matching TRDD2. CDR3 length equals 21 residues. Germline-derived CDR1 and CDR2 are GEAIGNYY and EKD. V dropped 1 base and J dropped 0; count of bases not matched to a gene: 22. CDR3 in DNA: TGTGCCTGTGACACAGTAGCCTTCCTGCCCTTTTACGCCCGAGACACCGATAAACTCATCTTT. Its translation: CACDTVAFLPFYARDTDKLIF.

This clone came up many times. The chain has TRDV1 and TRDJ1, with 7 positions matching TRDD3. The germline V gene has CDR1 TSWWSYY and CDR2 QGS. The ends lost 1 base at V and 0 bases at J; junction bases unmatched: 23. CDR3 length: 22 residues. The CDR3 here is CALGERSTKPTGEPRYTDKLIF. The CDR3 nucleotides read TGTGCTCTTGGGGAACGATCGACTAAACCTACTGGGGAACCAAGGTACACCGATAAACTCATCTTT.

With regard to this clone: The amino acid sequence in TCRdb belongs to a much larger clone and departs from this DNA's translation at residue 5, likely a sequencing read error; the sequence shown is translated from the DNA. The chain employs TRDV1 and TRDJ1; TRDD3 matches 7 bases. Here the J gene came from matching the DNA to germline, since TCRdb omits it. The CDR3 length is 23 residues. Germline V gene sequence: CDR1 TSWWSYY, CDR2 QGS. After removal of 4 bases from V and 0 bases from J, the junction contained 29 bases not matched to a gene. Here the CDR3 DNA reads TGTGCTCTTGGGGGACTTACCCTTTCCGGCAGTCCTGGGGGCTACAAGTACACCGATAAACTCATCTTT. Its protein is CALGGLTLSGSPGGYKYTDKLIF.

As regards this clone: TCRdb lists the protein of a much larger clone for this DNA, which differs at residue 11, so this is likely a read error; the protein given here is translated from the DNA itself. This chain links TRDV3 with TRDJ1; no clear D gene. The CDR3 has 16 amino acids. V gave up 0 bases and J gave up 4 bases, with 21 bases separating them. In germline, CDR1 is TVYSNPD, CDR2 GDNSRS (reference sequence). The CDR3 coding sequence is TGTGCCTTTAGGCACCTATCCTGGCAGTACATCGATAAACTCATCTTT. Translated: CAFRHLSWQYIDKLIF.

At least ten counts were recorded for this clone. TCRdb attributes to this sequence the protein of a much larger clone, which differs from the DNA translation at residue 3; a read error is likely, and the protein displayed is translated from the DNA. The chain's CDR3 is CAPGERTLGFPTDKLIF. CDR3 sequence (DNA): TGTGCTCCTGGGGAACGTACGTTAGGGTTCCCCACCGATAAACTCATCTTT. The rearrangement links TRDV1 to TRDJ1; tentative D call: TRDD3 (6 bases). From germline, CDR1 is TSWWSYY and CDR2 QGS. This CDR3 contains 17 residues.

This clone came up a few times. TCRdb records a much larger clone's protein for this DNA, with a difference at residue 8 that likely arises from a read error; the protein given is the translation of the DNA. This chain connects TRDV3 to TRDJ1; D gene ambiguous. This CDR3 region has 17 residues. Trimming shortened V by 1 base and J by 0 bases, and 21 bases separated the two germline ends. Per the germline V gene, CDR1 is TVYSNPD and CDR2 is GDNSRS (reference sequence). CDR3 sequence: CAFKGLWSGGYTDKLIF. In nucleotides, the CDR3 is TGTGCCTTTAAAGGACTGTGGAGTGGTGGGTACACCGATAAACTCATCTTT.

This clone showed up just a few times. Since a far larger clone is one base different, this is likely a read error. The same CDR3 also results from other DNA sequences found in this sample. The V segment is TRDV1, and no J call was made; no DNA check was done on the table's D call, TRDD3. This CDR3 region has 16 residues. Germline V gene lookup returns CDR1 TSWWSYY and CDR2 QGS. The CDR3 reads CALGDVPGGYTDKLIF. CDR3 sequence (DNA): TGTGCTCTTGGGGATGTTCCGGGGGGGTACACCGATAAACTCATCTTC.

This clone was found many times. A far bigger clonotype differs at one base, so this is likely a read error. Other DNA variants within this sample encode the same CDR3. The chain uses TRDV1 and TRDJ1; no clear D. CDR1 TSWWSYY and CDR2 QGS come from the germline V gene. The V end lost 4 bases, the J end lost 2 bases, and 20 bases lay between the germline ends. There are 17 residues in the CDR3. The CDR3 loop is CALGVGAGGFSTDKLIF. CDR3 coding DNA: TGTGCTCTTGGGGTCGGGGCTGGCGGATTCTCTACCGATAAACTCATCTTT.

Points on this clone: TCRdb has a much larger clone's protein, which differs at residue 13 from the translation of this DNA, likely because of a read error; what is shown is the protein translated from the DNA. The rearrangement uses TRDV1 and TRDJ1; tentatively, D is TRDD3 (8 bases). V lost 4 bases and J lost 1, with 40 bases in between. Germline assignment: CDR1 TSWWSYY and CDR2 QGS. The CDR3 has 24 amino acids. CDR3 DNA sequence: TGTGCTCTTGGGGTTTGTTCCTACGCTACGAGAAACGGGGGGATAACAGGATTCACCGATAAACTCATCTTT. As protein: CALGVCSYATRNGGITGFTDKLIF.

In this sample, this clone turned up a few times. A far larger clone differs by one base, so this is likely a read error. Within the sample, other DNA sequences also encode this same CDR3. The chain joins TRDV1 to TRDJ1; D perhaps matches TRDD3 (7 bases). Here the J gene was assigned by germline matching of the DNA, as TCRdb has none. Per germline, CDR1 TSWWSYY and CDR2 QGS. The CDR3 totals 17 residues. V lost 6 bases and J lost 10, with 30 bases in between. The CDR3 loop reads CALGEPSPSLGEARLIF. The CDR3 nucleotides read TGTGCTCTTGGAGAGCCTTCCCCTTCTTTGGGGGAGGCCAGACTCATCTTT.

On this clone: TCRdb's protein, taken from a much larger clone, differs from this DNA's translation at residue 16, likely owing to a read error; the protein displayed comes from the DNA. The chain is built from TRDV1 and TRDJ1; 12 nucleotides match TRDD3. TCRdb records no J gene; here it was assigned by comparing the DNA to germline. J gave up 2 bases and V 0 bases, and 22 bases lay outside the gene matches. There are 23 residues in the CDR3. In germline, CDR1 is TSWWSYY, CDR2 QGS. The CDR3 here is CALGELHHLTGGYPYPPTDKLIF. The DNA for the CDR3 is TGTGCTCTTGGGGAACTCCATCACCTCACTGGGGGATACCCCTACCCCCCAACCGATAAACTCATCTTT.

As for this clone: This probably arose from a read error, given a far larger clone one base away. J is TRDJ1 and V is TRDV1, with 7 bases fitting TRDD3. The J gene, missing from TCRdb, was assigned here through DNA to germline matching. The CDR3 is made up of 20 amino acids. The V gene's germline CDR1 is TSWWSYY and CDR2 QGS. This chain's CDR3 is CALGEPGALRSGGSSDKLIF. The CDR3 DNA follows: TGCGCTCTTGGGGAACCGGGGGCCCTACGCTCCGGGGGATCAAGCGATAAACTCATCTTT.

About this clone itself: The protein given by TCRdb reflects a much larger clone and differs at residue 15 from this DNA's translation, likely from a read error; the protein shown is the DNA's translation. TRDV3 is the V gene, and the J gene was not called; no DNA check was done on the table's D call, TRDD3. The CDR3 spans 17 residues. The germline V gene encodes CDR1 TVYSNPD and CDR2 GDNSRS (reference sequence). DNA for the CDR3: TGTGCCTTTAAAGGACTGTGGAGGGGTGGGTACACCGATAAATTCATCTTT. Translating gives CAFKGLWRGGYTDKFIF.

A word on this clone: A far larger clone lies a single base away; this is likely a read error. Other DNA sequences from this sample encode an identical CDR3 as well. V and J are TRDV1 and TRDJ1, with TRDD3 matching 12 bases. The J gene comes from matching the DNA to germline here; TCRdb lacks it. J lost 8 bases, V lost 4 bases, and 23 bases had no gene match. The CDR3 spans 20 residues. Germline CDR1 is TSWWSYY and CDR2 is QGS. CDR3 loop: CALGGEFGRWVLGDTTKLIF. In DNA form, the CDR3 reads TGTGCTCTTGGGGGGGAGTTTGGACGGTGGGTACTGGGGGATACAACGAAACTCATCTTT.

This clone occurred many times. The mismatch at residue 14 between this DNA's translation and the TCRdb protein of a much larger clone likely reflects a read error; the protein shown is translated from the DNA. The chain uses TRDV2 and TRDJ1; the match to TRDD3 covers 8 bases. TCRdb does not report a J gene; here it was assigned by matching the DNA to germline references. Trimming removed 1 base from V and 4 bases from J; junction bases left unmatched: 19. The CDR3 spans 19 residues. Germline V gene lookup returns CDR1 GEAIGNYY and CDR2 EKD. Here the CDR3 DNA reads TGTGCCTGTGACACACTCTCCTCTGGGGGACGGGGACCCAACGATAAACTCATCTTT. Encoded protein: CACDTLSSGGRGPNDKLIF.

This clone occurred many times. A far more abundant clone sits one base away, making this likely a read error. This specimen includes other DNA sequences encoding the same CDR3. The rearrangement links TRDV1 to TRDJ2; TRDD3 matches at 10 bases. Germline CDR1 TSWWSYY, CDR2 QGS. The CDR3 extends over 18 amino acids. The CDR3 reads CALGALPPPWGIAAQLFF. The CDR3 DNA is TGTGCTCTTGGGGCTCTTCCTCCTCCCTGGGGGATAGCAGCACAACTCTTTTTT.

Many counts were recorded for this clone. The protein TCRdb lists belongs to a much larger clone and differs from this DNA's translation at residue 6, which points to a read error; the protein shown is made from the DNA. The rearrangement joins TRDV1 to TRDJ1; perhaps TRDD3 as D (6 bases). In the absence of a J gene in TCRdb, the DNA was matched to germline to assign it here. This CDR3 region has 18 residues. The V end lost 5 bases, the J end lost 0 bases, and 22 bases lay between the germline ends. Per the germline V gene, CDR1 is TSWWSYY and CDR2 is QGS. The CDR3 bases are TGTGCTCTTGGGAAAGTAAGTGGGGGGTGGCGGTACACCGATAAACTCATCTTT. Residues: CALGKVSGGWRYTDKLIF.

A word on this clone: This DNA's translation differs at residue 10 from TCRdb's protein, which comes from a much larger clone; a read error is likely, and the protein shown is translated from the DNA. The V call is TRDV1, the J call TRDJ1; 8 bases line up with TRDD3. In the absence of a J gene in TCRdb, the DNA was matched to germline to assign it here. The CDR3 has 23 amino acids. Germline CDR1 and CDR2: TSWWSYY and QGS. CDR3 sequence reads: CALGEPANRGWGTPLKYTNKLIF. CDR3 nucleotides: TGTGCTCTTGGGGAGCCCGCGAACCGGGGCTGGGGGACTCCCCTAAAGTACACCAATAAACTCATCTTT.

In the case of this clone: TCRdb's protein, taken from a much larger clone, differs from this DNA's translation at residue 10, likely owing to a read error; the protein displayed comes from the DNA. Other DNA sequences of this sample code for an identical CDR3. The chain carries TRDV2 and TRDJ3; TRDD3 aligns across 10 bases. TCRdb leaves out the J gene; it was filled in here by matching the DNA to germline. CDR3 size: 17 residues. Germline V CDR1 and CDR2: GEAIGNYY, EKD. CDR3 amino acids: CACDTGGYSRDTRQMFF. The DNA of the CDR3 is TGTGCCTGTGACACTGGGGGATACTCCCGGGACACCCGACAGATGTTTTTC.

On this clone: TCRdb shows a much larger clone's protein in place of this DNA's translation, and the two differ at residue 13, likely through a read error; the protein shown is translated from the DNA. The CDR3 region is CALREYWGSRRKPIF. The CDR3 DNA reads as TGTGCCTTACGCGAATACTGGGGGTCGCGACGTAAACCCATCTTT. With the J gene uncalled, the V gene is TRDV3; the D call of TRDD3 is as the table states it, not checked on the DNA. The CDR3 is 15 residues long. CDR1 is TVYSNPD, CDR2 GDNSRS, per germline (reference sequence).

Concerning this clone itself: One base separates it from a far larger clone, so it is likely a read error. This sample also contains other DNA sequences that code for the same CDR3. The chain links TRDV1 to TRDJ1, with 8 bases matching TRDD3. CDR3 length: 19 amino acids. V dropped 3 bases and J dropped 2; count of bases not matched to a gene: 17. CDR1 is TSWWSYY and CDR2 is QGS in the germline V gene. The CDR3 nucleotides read TGTGCTCTTGGGGAGCATTACGTCTCGGGGGATATTGATACCGATAAACTCATCTTT. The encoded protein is CALGEHYVSGDIDTDKLIF.

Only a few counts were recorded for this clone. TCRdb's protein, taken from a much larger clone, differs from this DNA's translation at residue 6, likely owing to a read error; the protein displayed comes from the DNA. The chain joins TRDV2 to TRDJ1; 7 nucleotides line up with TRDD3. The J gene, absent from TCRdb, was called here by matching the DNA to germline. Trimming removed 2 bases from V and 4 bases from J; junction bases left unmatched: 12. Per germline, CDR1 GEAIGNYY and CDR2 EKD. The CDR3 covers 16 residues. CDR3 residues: CACDSTGDPSRDKLIF. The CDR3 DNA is TGTGCCTGTGACAGTACGGGGGATCCTTCGCGCGATAAACTCATCTTT.

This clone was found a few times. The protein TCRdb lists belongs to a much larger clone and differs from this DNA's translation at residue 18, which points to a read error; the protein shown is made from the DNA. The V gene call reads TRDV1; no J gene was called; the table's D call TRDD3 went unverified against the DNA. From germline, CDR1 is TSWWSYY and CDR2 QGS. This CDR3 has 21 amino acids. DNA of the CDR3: TGTGCTCTTGGGGAAGCCGACCGGCCCTTCCATTGTACTGGGGGATCCGATAACCTCATCTTT. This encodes CALGEADRPFHCTGGSDNLIF.